This TCR beta chain was captured by sequencing in a study of identical twins. Study-level points and caveats: Whereas memory repertoires showed no such difference, abundant cord blood beta clonotypes carried fewer insertions. Less excess twin sharing appeared in beta out-of-frame sequences.

This clonotype was seen more than once but under ten times. Antigen unknown. At one end, the junction sequence differs from germline, possibly due to a read error. A template switching step contributed a universal primer site, while unique molecular identifiers were present in the cDNA. MiXCR, run by TCRdb on the 5' RACE reads, gives a single entry per CDR3 protein. In the table there are 1,800,000 or so distinct CDR3 sequences, roughly a third of which are singletons. Germline CDR1 is MNHNY and CDR2 is SVGAGI (reference sequence). The CDR3 loop spans 16 amino acids. This clonotype originated in a newborn girl in good health. Sequenced: cord blood. The J gene is TRBJ2-1, the V gene TRBV6-6, with 14 bases matching TRBD2. Here the CDR3 reads CASSNSGLAGANEQFF. CDR3 in DNA: TGTGCCAGCAGTAACTCGGGACTAGCGGGAGCGAATGAGCAGTTCTTC.